This passage covers 18 T cell receptor beta chains from one sample sequenced in a study of blood T cell repertoires in COVID-19. The assay was immunoSEQ multiplex PCR, and TCRdb's table has in-frame clones only and misses some. Found here are 310,000 or so clones, around 82% of them singletons; the top ten hold 1% to 1.5%. Sequences were obtained from peripheral blood. These receptors all come from a woman in her forties or fifties with acute or convalescent COVID-19.

The J gene is TRBJ2-7, the V gene TRBV7-2, with 9 bases matching TRBD1. CDR3 size: 16 residues. Per the germline V gene, CDR1 is SGHTA and CDR2 is FQGNSA. Trimming cost V 5 bases and J 1 base; bases outside gene matches: 9. DNA of the CDR3: TGTGCCAGCAGCCTTGGACAGGGGATGACTTCCTACGAGCAGTACTTC. Protein product: CASSLGQGMTSYEQYF. The full variable domain, completed using reference TRBV7-2 and TRBJ2-7, is GAGVSQSPSNKVTEKGKDVELRCDPISGHTALYWYRQSLGQGLEFLIYFQGNSAPDKSGLPSDRFSAERTGGSVSTLTIQRTQQEDSAVYLCASSLGQGMTSYEQYFGPGTRLTVT.

This sequence joins TRBV10-3 and TRBJ2-1; 14 bases agree with TRBD2. J was trimmed by 7 bases and V by 6 bases; bases with no gene match: 11. The CDR3 loop spans 17 amino acids. Germline V lookup: CDR1 ENHRY, CDR2 SYGVKD. The CDR3: CAIRERLAGGQDNEQFF. The DNA of the CDR3 is TGTGCCATCAGGGAACGACTAGCGGGGGGGCAGGATAATGAGCAGTTCTTC.

This chain links TRBV27 with TRBJ1-2; D is ambiguous. Germline CDR1 is MNHEY and CDR2 is SMNVEV (reference sequence). The CDR3 loop spans 15 amino acids. V lost 5 bases to trimming and J lost 4 bases, with 17 bases between them. CDR3 residues: CASSPYREAAYGYTF. The CDR3 DNA is TGTGCCAGCAGTCCCTACCGGGAAGCGGCCTATGGCTACACCTTC.

V is TRBV18 and J is TRBJ1-1; TRBD1 matches at 8 bases. Trimming at V came to 6 bases and at J to 5 bases, leaving 14 bases not matched to a gene. CDR3 length: 16 residues. The germline V gene has CDR1 KGHSH and CDR2 LQKENI. The CDR3 spells CASSPNRGTGGTEAFF. The DNA for the CDR3 is TGTGCCAGCTCTCCAAATCGAGGGACAGGAGGGACTGAAGCTTTCTTT.

The chain joins TRBV2 to TRBJ1-5, with 7 bases fitting TRBD1. Germline V lookup: CDR1 SNHLY, CDR2 FYNNEI. The CDR3 totals 15 residues. The junction had 3 bases not matched to a gene; V was cut back by 1 base and J by 3 bases. The CDR3 is CASSEDRGNNQPQHF. The CDR3 DNA sequence: TGTGCCAGCAGTGAAGACAGGGGCAACAATCAGCCCCAGCATTTT.

This clone was observed a handful of times. This chain uses TRBV7-9 with TRBJ1-2, with TRBD1 as a possible D gene (6 bases). The ends were cut back, 0 bases at V and 6 bases at J, with 11 bases in the middle. Germline V CDR1 and CDR2: SEHNR, FQNEAQ (reference sequence). The CDR3 sequence is 14 residues long. CDR3 protein: CASSLASAGDGYTF. CDR3 DNA sequence: TGTGCCAGCAGCTTAGCGTCCGCAGGGGATGGCTACACCTTC.

The chain uses TRBV5-4 and TRBJ2-5; maybe TRBD1 (6 bases). Germline CDR1 and CDR2: SGHNT and YYREEE (reference sequence). V lost 0 bases, J lost 2 bases, and 8 bases lay in between. This CDR3 comprises 14 residues. The DNA of the CDR3 is TGTGCCAGCAGCTTGGTAGGACAGCAAGAGACCCAGTACTTC. It is translated as CASSLVGQQETQYF.

This chain connects TRBV18 to TRBJ2-2; possible D gene TRBD1, 6 bases. The germline V gene has CDR1 KGHSH and CDR2 LQKENI. V gave up 7 bases and J gave up 2 bases, with 11 bases separating them. This CDR3 has 14 residues. In nucleotides, the CDR3 is TGTGCCAGCTTACTACAGGGAAACACCGGGGAGCTGTTTTTT. It yields the protein CASLLQGNTGELFF.

This rearrangement joins TRBV9 to TRBJ1-2, with 9 bases fitting TRBD1. Germline V lookup: CDR1 SGDLS, CDR2 YYNGEE. This CDR3 has 14 amino acids. With 2 bases clipped from V and 7 bases from J, the junction kept 6 bases outside the gene matches. In DNA form, the CDR3 reads TGTGCCAGCAGCGTTACAGGGGGCGCCGGTGGCTACACCTTC. Its translation is CASSVTGGAGGYTF.

This sequence joins TRBV4-2 and TRBJ2-2; 10 nucleotides agree with TRBD2. This CDR3 has 17 residues. Germline CDR1 LGHNA, CDR2 YNFKEQ. V was clipped by 0 bases and J by 3 bases; unmatched bases: 4. The CDR3 DNA reads TGTGCCAGCAGCCAAGAAGTCCTAGCGGGAGACACCGGGGAGCTGTTTTTT. Amino acid sequence: CASSQEVLAGDTGELFF.

The chain has TRBV3-1 (or the pseudogene TRBV3-2) and TRBJ1-1; TRBD1 matches at 8 bases. This CDR3 has 13 amino acids. V gave up 3 bases and J gave up 10 bases; unmatched junction bases: 7. CDR1 LGHDT and CDR2 YNNKEL come from the germline V gene (reference sequence). The CDR3 spells CASSHVDRGRAFF. The CDR3 DNA reads TGTGCCAGCAGCCATGTTGACAGGGGAAGAGCTTTCTTT.

This rearrangement joins TRBV15 to TRBJ1-6; D is unresolved. Deletions cut 2 bases from V and 8 bases from J, with 4 bases between. There are 12 residues in the CDR3. CDR1 and CDR2 from the germline V gene are LNHNV and YYDKDF (reference sequence). This chain's CDR3 is CATSRPYSPLHF. The DNA for the CDR3 is TGTGCCACCAGCAGACCTTATTCACCCCTCCACTTT.

The table lists this clone with a count of one. This chain joins TRBV18 and TRBJ2-6; no reliable D call. V lost 4 bases, J lost 0 bases, and 7 bases lay in between. The CDR3 is made up of 15 amino acids. Germline V gene sequence: CDR1 KGHSH, CDR2 LQKENI. In DNA form, the CDR3 reads TGTGCCAGCTCACAGACTGCCTCTGGGGCCAACGTCCTGACTTTC. It codes for CASSQTASGANVLTF.

The chain is built from TRBV30 and TRBJ1-3; TRBD1 might be the D (5 bases). The length of the CDR3 is 13 residues. Per the germline V gene, CDR1 is GTSNPN and CDR2 is SVGIG (reference sequence). V was trimmed by 2 bases and J by 3 bases, leaving 8 bases between them. The CDR3 loop reads CAWSSGFGNTIYF. The CDR3 DNA follows: TGTGCCTGGAGTTCAGGGTTTGGAAACACCATATATTTT. Variable domain in full (rest from reference TRBV30 and TRBJ1-3): SQTIHQWPATLVQPVGSPLSLECTVEGTSNPNLYWYRQAAGRGLQLLFYSVGIGQISSEVPQNLSASRPQDRQFILSSKKLLLSDSGFYLCAWSSGFGNTIYFGEGSWLTVV.

This chain connects TRBV3-1 (or the pseudogene TRBV3-2) to TRBJ1-6, with D unresolved. Deletions cut 11 bases from V and 5 bases from J, with 13 bases between. CDR3 length: 13 residues. Germline V gives CDR1 LGHDT, CDR2 YNNKEL (reference sequence). CDR3 residues: CAASLRDNSPLHF. The CDR3 nucleotides read TGTGCCGCCTCCCTCCGGGATAATTCACCCCTCCACTTT.

The chain links TRBV2 to TRBJ1-6; a possible D gene is TRBD1 (5 bases). V lost 8 bases and J 8 bases, leaving 13 bases between the germline ends. The CDR3 length is 13 residues. The germline gives CDR1 SNHLY, CDR2 FYNNEI. The CDR3 reads CASLTEIDSPLHF. In DNA, the CDR3 is TGTGCCAGCTTGACAGAGATAGATTCACCCCTCCACTTT.

V and J are TRBV7-2 and TRBJ1-5; tentative D call: TRBD1 (5 bases). Germline V gives CDR1 SGHTA, CDR2 FQGNSA. V lost 1 base and J lost 9, with 10 bases in between. The CDR3 spans 13 residues. The DNA for the CDR3 is TGTGCCAGCAGCTTAGACAGGAGTAGGCCCCAGCATTTT. Its translation: CASSLDRSRPQHF.

In this sample, this clone turned up a few times. The chain links TRBV9 to TRBJ2-5; no definite D call. V was pared by 1 base and J by 2 bases, with 9 bases between. In germline, CDR1 is SGDLS, CDR2 YYNGEE. The CDR3 has 14 residues. CDR3 amino acids: CASSVSAQQETQYF. CDR3 nucleotide sequence: TGTGCCAGCAGCGTATCCGCACAGCAAGAGACCCAGTACTTC.